The 14 T cell receptor beta chains below were found in one sample sequenced in a study of T cells after yellow fever vaccination (dated by TCRdb to between 2019 and 2020). The treatment or condition label of this sample denotes: live attenuated yellow fever vaccine strain. Library preparation was by 5' RACE. TCRdb names Illumina HiSeq 2500 as the instrument used. Clones were called with MiXCR by TCRdb after fastp trimmed the public reads at Q25, and only in-frame beta chains were retained. Rows are combined by CDR3 protein, so each entry shows the most common genes and DNA. Across this sample there are around 610,000 distinct CDR3 sequences, with about 14% seen only once. The ten biggest clones cover about 14% of the sample. The source was PBMCs, collected on the day of the yellow fever booster vaccination. All receptors derive from a man in his thirties or forties who received the YFV17D yellow fever vaccine.

The rearrangement joins TRBV20-1 to TRBJ2-7, with no clear D. Germline-derived CDR1 and CDR2 are DFQATT and SNEGSKA (reference sequence). This CDR3 contains 12 residues. For the CDR3, the DNA is TGCAGCCCTAGGTTCCAGTCCTACGAGCAGTACTTC. Protein: CSPRFQSYEQYF.

In this sample, this clonotype turned up many times. V and J are TRBV7-6 and TRBJ2-7, with TRBD1 matching over 8 bases. From germline, CDR1 is SGHVS and CDR2 FNYEAQ. The CDR3 is 16 amino acids. V gave up 2 bases and J gave up 6 bases; unmatched junction bases: 12. The chain's CDR3 is CASSLRVGTGYGEQYF. The CDR3 DNA is TGTGCCAGCAGCTTAAGAGTGGGGACAGGCTATGGCGAGCAGTACTTC. The variable domain in full, completed from reference TRBV7-6 and TRBJ2-7, reads GAGVSQSPRYKVTKRGQDVALRCDPISGHVSLYWYRQALGQGPEFLTYFNYEAQQDKSGLPNDRFSAERPEGSISTLTIQRTEQRDSAMYRCASSLRVGTGYGEQYFGPGTRLTVT.

A few counts support this clonotype. V is TRBV20-1 and J is TRBJ2-5; TRBD2 aligns across 11 bases. The CDR3 is made up of 16 amino acids. CDR1 DFQATT and CDR2 SNEGSKA come from the germline V gene (reference sequence). Trimming cost V 1 base and J 4 bases; bases outside gene matches: 8. The CDR3 loop reads CSARGPLAGGPETQYF. The CDR3 nucleotides are TGCAGTGCTAGAGGGCCCTTAGCGGGAGGGCCAGAGACCCAGTACTTC.

This clonotype has a handful of counts. V is TRBV10-2 and J is TRBJ2-1; no clear D gene. The CDR3 is 10 residues long. In germline, CDR1 is WSHSY, CDR2 SAAADI. The V gene lost 6 bases and the J gene lost 13 bases, with 10 bases spanning the gap. CDR3 in amino acids: CASSSPIQFF. CDR3 sequence (DNA): TGCGCCAGCAGCAGTCCCATCCAGTTCTTC.

The chain links TRBV5-1 to TRBJ2-7; the D gene is possibly TRBD2 (5 bases). Looked up from germline, CDR1 is SGHRS and CDR2 is YFSETQ. V was shortened by 8 bases and J by 3 bases, with 12 bases between the two germline ends. This CDR3 has 12 amino acids. CDR3 nucleotide sequence: TGCGCCAGATTCGGACTGAACTACGAGCAGTACTTC. Translation: CARFGLNYEQYF. The complete variable domain, with remaining parts taken from reference TRBV5-1 and TRBJ2-7, reads KAGVTQTPRYLIKTRGQQVTLSCSPISGHRSVSWYQQTPGQGLQFLFEYFSETQRNKGNFPGRFSGRQFSNSRSEMNVSTLELGDSALYLCARFGLNYEQYFGPGTRLTVT.

This clonotype has only a few counts. The J gene is TRBJ2-1, the V gene TRBV7-2; the match to TRBD2 covers 10 bases. Trimming removed 7 bases from V and 9 bases from J; junction bases left unmatched: 15. The CDR3 contains 16 residues. Germline V gives CDR1 SGHTA, CDR2 FQGNSA. CDR3 DNA sequence: TGTGCCAGCAACGGCCCTTTTAGCGGGAGGCTATCTGAGCAGTTCTTC. As protein: CASNGPFSGRLSEQFF.

This clonotype has at least ten counts. The V call is TRBV20-1, the J call TRBJ2-7; D is ambiguous. The CDR3 extends over 13 amino acids. V gave up 3 bases and J gave up 3 bases, with 12 bases separating them. Germline CDR1 reads DFQATT; CDR2 reads SNEGSKA (reference sequence). CDR3: CSARIGLLYEQYF. The CDR3 DNA sequence: TGCAGTGCTAGGATAGGGCTCCTCTACGAGCAGTACTTC.

V usage is TRBV7-2 and J usage is TRBJ1-2; D is undetermined. This CDR3 has 17 residues. Germline lookup yields CDR1 SGHTA and CDR2 FQGNSA. V was shortened by 2 bases and J by 0 bases, with 16 bases between the two germline ends. This CDR3 is CASSLYLGNSPNYGYTF. The CDR3 DNA sequence: TGTGCCAGCAGCTTATACTTGGGAAACAGTCCTAACTATGGCTACACCTTC. The full variable domain, rest sourced from reference TRBV7-2 and TRBJ1-2, is GAGVSQSPSNKVTEKGKDVELRCDPISGHTALYWYRQSLGQGLEFLIYFQGNSAPDKSGLPSDRFSAERTGGSVSTLTIQRTQQEDSAVYLCASSLYLGNSPNYGYTFGSGTRLTVV.

This clonotype was detected a few times. The chain recombines TRBV29-1 with TRBJ1-4, with 7 bases aligning to TRBD1. The CDR3 runs to 13 residues. V gave up 3 bases and J gave up 7 bases; unmatched junction bases: 5. From germline, CDR1 is SQVTM and CDR2 ANQGSEA. The CDR3 nucleotides are TGCAGCGTTGAGGAGGGGGCGAGTGAAAAACTGTTTTTT. Protein product: CSVEEGASEKLFF. Combining the CDR3 with reference TRBV29-1 and TRBJ1-4 gives the whole variable domain SAVISQKPSRDICQRGTSLTIQCQVDSQVTMMFWYRQQPGQSLTLIATANQGSEATYESGFVIDKFPISRPNLTFSTLTVSNMSPEDSSIYLCSVEEGASEKLFFGSGTQLSVL.

This clonotype was counted between two and nine times. V usage is TRBV7-2 and J usage is TRBJ2-2; D may be TRBD1 or TRBD2 (5 bases each). The germline gives CDR1 SGHTA, CDR2 FQGNSA. This CDR3 contains 13 residues. The V end lost 8 bases, the J end lost 3 bases, and 10 bases lay between the germline ends. The CDR3 DNA is TGTGCCAGCTCGGGGCACGACACCGGGGAGCTGTTTTTT. Its protein product is CASSGHDTGELFF.

This clonotype occurred many times. The chain carries TRBV15 and TRBJ2-3, with a tentative D call TRBD1 (5 bases). The V end lost 2 bases, the J end lost 6 bases, and 12 bases lay between the germline ends. The CDR3 runs 14 residues. Looked up from germline, CDR1 is LNHNV and CDR2 is YYDKDF (reference sequence). DNA of the CDR3: TGTGCCACCAGCAGAAGCGCAGGGTACGATACGCAGTATTTT. Translated, it gives CATSRSAGYDTQYF.

This clonotype has only one observation. A read error may be the cause here, since a much bigger clone is one base away. The chain uses TRBV5-1 and TRBJ2-7; D not resolved. Trimming stripped 6 bases from V and 7 bases from J, with 11 bases between. In germline, CDR1 is SGHRS, CDR2 YFSETQ. The CDR3 consists of 11 residues. The CDR3 here is CASIFHEEQYF. Written as DNA, the CDR3 is TGCGCCAGCATCTTTCACGAGGAGCAGTACTTC.

This chain joins TRBV3-1 and TRBJ2-1; 7 bases match TRBD2. Trimming cost V 4 bases and J 3 bases; bases outside gene matches: 9. The CDR3 has 16 residues. Per the germline V gene, CDR1 is LGHDT and CDR2 is YNNKEL (reference sequence). Written as DNA, the CDR3 is TGTGCCAGCAGCCCGGGACTATCTTTCAACTACAATGAGCAGTTCTTC. This gives the protein CASSPGLSFNYNEQFF.

A few counts support this clonotype. The chain uses TRBV14 and TRBJ2-1; D unresolved. Trimming cost V 3 bases and J 2 bases, with 14 bases left between them. Germline V gene lookup returns CDR1 SGHDN and CDR2 FVKESK. The CDR3 is made up of 16 amino acids. The CDR3 nucleotides are TGTGCCAGCAGCCAGCAGATGCACAGCGCCTACAATGAGCAGTTCTTC. Translating it yields CASSQQMHSAYNEQFF.